This TCR beta chain stems from a study of CD8 T cells in Susac syndrome. An input of 0.5 to 1 ug of RNA was subjected to reverse transcription using random hexamers. Across 54 Vbeta and 13 Jbeta, immunoSEQ multiplex PCR amplified TCR beta CDR3. TCRdb fed the immunoSEQ multiplex PCR reads into MiXCR, producing one record per CDR3 protein. Seen here are roughly 180,000 distinct CDR3 sequences, roughly 94% observed once, and the top ten hold 0.099%. The CDR3 covers 16 residues. Germline V lookup: CDR1 LNHNV, CDR2 YYDKDF (reference sequence). Trimming took off 0 bases at V and 5 bases at J, with 14 bases between the two ends.

This chain uses TRBV15 with TRBJ2-1; D not resolved. The receptor comes from a human donor with Susac syndrome. Sequencing was carried out using CD4+ T cells from PBMCs. DNA for the CDR3: TGTGCCACCAGCAGAGATGCACCAGCCACCAACAATGAGCAGTTCTTC. Its translation: CATSRDAPATNNEQFF.